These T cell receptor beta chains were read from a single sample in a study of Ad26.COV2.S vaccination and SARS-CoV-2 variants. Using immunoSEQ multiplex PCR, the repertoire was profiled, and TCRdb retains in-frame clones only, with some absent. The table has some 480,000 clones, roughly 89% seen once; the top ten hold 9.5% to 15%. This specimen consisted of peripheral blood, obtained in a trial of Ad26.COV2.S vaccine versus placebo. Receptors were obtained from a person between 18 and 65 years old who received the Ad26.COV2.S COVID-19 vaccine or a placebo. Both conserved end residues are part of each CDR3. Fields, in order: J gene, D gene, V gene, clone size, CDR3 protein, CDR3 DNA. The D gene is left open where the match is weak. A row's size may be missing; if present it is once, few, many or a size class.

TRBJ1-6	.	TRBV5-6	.	CASSFGMGNSPLHF	TGTGCCAGCAGCTTTGGGATGGGAAATTCACCCCTCCACTTT
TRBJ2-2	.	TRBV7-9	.	CASTLRTSGDGELFF	TGTGCCAGCACTTTGAGGACATCGGGAGACGGGGAGCTGTTTTTT
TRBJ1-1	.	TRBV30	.	CAWSVFGSGKAFF	TGTGCCTGGAGTGTCTTCGGGTCCGGGAAAGCTTTCTTT
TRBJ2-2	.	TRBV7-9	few	CASSPAAAGLIAGELFF	TGTGCCAGCAGCCCCGCGGCCGCGGGACTTATAGCCGGGGAGCTGTTTTTT
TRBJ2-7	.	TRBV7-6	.	CASSSAPPGQYSYEQYF	TGTGCCAGCAGCTCAGCTCCACCAGGACAATACTCCTACGAGCAGTACTTC
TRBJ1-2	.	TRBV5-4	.	CASSLALGLDYGYTF	TGTGCCAGCAGCTTGGCCCTAGGGTTGGACTATGGCTACACCTTC
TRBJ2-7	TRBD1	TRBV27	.	CASSPDRENSYEQYF	TGTGCCAGCAGTCCTGACAGGGAGAACTCCTACGAGCAGTACTTC
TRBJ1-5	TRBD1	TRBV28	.	CASSRDSVNQPQHF	TGTGCCAGCAGTAGGGACAGCGTAAATCAGCCCCAGCATTTT
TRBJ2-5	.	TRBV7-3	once	CASSLKGRVFMRETQYF	TGTGCCAGCAGCTTAAAAGGCAGGGTCTTTATGCGGGAGACCCAGTACTTC
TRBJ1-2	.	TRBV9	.	CASSVGSREKRNGYTF	TGTGCCAGCAGCGTAGGGAGTAGGGAGAAAAGGAATGGCTACACCTTC
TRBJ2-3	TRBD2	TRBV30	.	CAWLTSGSTDTQYF	TGTGCCTGGTTGACTAGCGGGAGCACAGATACGCAGTATTTT
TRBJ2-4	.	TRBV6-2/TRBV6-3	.	CASSYLGVAKNIQYF	TGTGCCAGCAGTTACCTCGGGGTAGCCAAAAACATTCAGTACTTC
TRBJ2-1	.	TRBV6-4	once	CASSDSPEAEQFF	TGTGCCAGCAGTGACTCCCCGGAGGCTGAGCAGTTCTTC
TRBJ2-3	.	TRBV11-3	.	CASSLALGGQDTQYF	TGTGCCAGCAGCTTAGCCCTTGGAGGGCAAGATACGCAGTATTTT
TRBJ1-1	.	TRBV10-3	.	CAIGGGGEAFF	TGTGCCATCGGAGGTGGGGGGGAAGCTTTCTTT
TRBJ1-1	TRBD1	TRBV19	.	CASSPRDRGLRGTFF	TGTGCCAGTAGCCCCCGGGACAGGGGGCTTAGGGGCACCTTCTTT
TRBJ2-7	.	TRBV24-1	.	CATSDNTGFGQEQYF	TGTGCCACCAGTGATAATACAGGGTTCGGTCAGGAGCAGTACTTC
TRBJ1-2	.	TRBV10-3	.	CAISEAGFNYGYTF	TGTGCCATCAGTGAGGCAGGGTTTAACTATGGCTACACCTTC
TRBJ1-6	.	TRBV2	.	CASKRTEGLGEPLHF	TGTGCCAGCAAGAGGACGGAGGGTCTAGGGGAACCCCTCCACTTT
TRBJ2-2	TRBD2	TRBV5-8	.	CASSWTSGRTAGELFF	TGTGCCAGCAGCTGGACTAGCGGGAGGACCGCCGGGGAGCTGTTTTTT
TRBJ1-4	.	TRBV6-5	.	CASRGQSVTREKLFF	TGTGCCAGCAGAGGACAGTCGGTGACTCGAGAAAAACTGTTTTTT
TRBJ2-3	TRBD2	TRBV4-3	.	CASSLGSGLAADTQYF	TGCGCCAGCAGCCTGGGGTCGGGACTAGCCGCAGATACGCAGTATTTT
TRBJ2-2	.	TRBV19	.	CASSIDLVGAWNTGELFF	TGTGCCAGTAGTATAGATCTTGTAGGTGCCTGGAACACCGGGGAGCTGTTTTTT
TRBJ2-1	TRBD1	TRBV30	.	CAWSVFRGQANEQFF	TGTGCCTGGAGTGTTTTCAGGGGGCAGGCGAATGAGCAGTTCTTC
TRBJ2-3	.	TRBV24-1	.	CATSDFQGLSTDTQYF	TGTGCCACCAGTGATTTTCAGGGATTGTCCACAGATACGCAGTATTTT
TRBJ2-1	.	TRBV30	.	CAWSGRAWPAYNEQFF	TGTGCCTGGAGTGGCCGGGCTTGGCCAGCCTACAATGAGCAGTTCTTC
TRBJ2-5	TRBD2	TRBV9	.	CASSVGGGRGETQYF	TGTGCCAGCAGCGTGGGCGGCGGGAGGGGCGAGACCCAGTACTTC
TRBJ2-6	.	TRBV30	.	CAWSRPGEPGANVLTF	TGTGCCTGGAGTCGGCCTGGGGAGCCTGGGGCCAACGTCCTGACTTTC
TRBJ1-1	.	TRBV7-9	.	CASSLVAGGKAFF	TGTGCCAGCAGCTTAGTCGCGGGGGGTAAAGCTTTCTTT
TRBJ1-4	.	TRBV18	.	CASSPLRATNEKLFF	TGTGCCAGCTCCCCTCTCCGGGCGACTAATGAAAAACTGTTTTTT
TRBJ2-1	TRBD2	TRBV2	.	CASSPLGAAGGFEQFF	TGTGCCAGCAGCCCTTTGGGGGCAGCGGGAGGCTTTGAGCAGTTCTTC
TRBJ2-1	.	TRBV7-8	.	CASSFPQSGHNEQFF	TGTGCCAGCAGCTTCCCCCAGAGCGGCCACAATGAGCAGTTCTTC